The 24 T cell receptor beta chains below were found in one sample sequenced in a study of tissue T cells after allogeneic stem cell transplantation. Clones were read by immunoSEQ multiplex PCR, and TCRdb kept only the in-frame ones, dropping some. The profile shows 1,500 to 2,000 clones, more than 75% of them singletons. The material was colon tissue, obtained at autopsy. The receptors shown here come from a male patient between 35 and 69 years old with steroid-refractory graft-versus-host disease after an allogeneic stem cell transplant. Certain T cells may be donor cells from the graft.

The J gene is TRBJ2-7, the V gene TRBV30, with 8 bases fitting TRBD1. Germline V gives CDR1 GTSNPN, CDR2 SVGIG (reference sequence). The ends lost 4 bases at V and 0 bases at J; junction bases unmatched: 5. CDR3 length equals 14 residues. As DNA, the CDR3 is TGTGCCTGGATCCGGACAGGGATCTCCTACGAGCAGTACTTC. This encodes CAWIRTGISYEQYF.

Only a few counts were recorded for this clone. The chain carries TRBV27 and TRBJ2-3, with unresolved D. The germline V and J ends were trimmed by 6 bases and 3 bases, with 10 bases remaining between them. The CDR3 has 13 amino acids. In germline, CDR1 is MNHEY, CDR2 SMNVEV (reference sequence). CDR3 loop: CASSPLGTDTQYF. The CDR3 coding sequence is TGTGCCAGCAGCCCCTTAGGGACAGATACGCAGTATTTT.

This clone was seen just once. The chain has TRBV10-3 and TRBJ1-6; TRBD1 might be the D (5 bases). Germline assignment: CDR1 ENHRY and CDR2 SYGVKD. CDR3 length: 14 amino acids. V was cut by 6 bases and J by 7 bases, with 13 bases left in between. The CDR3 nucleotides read TGTGCCATCAGGGGGGGTCCAACCAATTCACCCCTCCACTTT. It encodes CAIRGGPTNSPLHF.

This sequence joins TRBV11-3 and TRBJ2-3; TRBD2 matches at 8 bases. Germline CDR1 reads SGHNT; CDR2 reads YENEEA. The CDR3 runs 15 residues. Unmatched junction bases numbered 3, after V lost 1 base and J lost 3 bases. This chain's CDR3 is CASSLGGGLTDTQYF. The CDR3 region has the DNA TGTGCCAGCAGCTTAGGCGGGGGGTTGACAGATACGCAGTATTTT. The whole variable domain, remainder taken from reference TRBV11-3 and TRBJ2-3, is EAGVVQSPRYKIIEKKQPVAFWCNPISGHNTLYWYLQNLGQGPELLIRYENEEAVDDSQLPKDRFSAERLKGVDSTLKIQPAELGDSAVYLCASSLGGGLTDTQYFGPGTRLTVL.

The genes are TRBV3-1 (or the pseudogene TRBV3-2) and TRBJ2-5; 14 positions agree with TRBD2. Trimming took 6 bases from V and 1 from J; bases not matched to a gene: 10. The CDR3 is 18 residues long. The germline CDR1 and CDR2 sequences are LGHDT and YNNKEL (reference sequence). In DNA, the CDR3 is TGTGCCAGCAGACGAAGACTAGCGGGGGGGCGCCGCCAAGAGACCCAGTACTTC. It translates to CASRRRLAGGRRQETQYF.

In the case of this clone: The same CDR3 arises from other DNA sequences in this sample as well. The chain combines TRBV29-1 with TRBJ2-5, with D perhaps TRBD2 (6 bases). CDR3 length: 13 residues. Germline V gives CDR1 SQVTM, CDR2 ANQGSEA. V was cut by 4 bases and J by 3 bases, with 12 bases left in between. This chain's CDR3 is CSVGSGVEETQYF. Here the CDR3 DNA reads TGCAGCGTTGGATCGGGAGTTGAAGAGACCCAGTACTTC.

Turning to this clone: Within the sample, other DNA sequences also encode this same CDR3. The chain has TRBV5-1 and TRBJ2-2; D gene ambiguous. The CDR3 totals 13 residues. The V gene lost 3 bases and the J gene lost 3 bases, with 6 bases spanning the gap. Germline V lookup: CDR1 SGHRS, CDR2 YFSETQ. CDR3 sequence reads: CASSWEDTGELFF. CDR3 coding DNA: TGCGCCAGCAGCTGGGAAGACACCGGGGAGCTGTTTTTT.

In DNA, the CDR3 is TGTGCCAGTAGTACCCGATGGTGGGGGTCCTACGAGCAGTACTTC. Protein sequence: CASSTRWWGSYEQYF. The rearrangement links TRBV19 to TRBJ2-7; D is possibly TRBD1 or TRBD2 (5 bases each). With 4 bases removed from V and 1 base from J, the gap between germline ends came to 14 bases. The CDR3 length is 15 residues. The germline V gene encodes CDR1 LNHDA and CDR2 SQIVND (reference sequence).

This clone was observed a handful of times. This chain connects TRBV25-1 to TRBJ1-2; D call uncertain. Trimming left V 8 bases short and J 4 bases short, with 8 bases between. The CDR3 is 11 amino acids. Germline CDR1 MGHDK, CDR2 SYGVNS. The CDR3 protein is CASQALYGYTF. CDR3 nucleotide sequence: TGTGCCAGCCAGGCCCTCTATGGCTACACCTTC.

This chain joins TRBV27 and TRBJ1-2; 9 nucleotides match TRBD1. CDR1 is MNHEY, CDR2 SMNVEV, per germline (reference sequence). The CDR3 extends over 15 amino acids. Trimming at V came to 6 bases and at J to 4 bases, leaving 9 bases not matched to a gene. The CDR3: CASRLADRGGYGYTF. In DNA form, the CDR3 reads TGTGCCAGCAGGCTAGCCGACAGGGGGGGCTATGGCTACACCTTC.

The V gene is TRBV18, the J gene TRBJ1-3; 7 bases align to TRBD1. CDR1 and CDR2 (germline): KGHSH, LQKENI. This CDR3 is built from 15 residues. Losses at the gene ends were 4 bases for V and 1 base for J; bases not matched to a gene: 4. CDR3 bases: TGTGCCAGCTCACTCATGACAGGGTCTGGAAACACCATATATTTT. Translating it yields CASSLMTGSGNTIYF.

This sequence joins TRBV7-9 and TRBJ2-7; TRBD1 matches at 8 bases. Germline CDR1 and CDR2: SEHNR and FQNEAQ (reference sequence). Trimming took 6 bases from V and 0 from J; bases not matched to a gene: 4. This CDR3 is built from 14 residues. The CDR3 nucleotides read TGTGCCAGCAGTCTTACAGGGGGCTCCTACGAGCAGTACTTC. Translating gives CASSLTGGSYEQYF.

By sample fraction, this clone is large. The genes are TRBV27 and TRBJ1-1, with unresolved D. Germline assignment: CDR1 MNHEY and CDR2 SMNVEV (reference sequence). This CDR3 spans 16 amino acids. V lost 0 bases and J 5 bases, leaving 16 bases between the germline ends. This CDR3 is CASSLSDLGGWTEAFF. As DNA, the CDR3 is TGTGCCAGCAGTTTATCGGACCTCGGAGGTTGGACTGAAGCTTTCTTT.

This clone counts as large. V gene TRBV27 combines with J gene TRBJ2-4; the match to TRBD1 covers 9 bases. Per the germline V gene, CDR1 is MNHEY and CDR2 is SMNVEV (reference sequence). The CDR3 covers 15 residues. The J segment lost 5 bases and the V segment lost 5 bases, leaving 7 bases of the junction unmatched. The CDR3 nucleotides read TGTGCCAGCAGTCCAGGGACAGGGAACGAAAACATTCAGTACTTC. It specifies CASSPGTGNENIQYF.

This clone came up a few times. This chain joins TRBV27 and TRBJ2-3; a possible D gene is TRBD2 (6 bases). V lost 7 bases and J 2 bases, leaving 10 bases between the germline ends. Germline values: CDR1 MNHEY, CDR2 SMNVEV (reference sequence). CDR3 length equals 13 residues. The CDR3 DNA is TGTGCCAGCATCCCGGGGGACACAGATACGCAGTATTTT. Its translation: CASIPGDTDTQYF.

CDR3 bases: TGTGCCAGCAGGTCAGGGACAAAAGCTTTCTTT. Its translation is CASRSGTKAFF. This chain links TRBV25-1 with TRBJ1-1; maybe TRBD1 (6 bases). CDR3 length: 11 residues. Trimming stripped 6 bases from V and 9 bases from J, with 11 bases between. CDR1 and CDR2 (germline): MGHDK, SYGVNS. The full variable domain, rest sourced from reference TRBV25-1 and TRBJ1-1, is EADIYQTPRYLVIGTGKKITLECSQTMGHDKMYWYQQDPGMELHLIHYSYGVNSTEKGDLSSESTVSRIRTEHFPLTLESARPSHTSQYLCASRSGTKAFFGQGTRLTVV.

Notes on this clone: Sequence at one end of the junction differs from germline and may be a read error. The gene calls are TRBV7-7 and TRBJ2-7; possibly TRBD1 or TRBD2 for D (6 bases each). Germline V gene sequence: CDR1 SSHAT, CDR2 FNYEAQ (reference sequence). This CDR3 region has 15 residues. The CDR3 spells CASSFGRGGKNEQYF. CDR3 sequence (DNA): TGTGCTAGCAGCTTCGGCAGGGGCGGGAAGAACGAGCAGTACTTC.

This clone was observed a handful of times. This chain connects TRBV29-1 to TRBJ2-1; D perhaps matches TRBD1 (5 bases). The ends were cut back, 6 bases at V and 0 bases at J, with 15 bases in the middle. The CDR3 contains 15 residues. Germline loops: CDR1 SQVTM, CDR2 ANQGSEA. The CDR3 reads CSVDQGSGSYNEQFF. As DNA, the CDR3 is TGCAGCGTGGACCAGGGCTCTGGCTCCTACAATGAGCAGTTCTTC.

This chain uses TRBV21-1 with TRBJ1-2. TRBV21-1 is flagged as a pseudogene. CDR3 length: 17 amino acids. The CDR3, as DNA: TGTGCCAGCAGCAAATGGGACCGGGACTGTCCTAACTATGGCTACACCTTC. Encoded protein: CASSKWDRDCPNYGYTF.

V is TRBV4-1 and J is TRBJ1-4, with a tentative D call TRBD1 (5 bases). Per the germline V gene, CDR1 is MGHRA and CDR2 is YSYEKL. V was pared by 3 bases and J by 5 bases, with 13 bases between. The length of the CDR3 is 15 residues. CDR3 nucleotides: TGCGCCAGCAGCCAGGCCGGGACGGCGAATGAAAAACTGTTTTTT. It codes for CASSQAGTANEKLFF.

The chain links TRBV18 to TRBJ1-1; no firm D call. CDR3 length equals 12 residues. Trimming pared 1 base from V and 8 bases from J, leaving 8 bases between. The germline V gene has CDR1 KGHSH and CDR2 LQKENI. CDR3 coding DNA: TGTGCCAGCTCACCACGCCAGGAGGAAGCTTTCTTT. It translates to CASSPRQEEAFF.

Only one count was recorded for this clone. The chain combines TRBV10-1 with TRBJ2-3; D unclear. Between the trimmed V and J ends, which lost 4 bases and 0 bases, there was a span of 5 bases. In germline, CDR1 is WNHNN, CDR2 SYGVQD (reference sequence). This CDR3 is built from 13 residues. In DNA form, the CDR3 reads TGCGCCAGCAGTGCGCCTAGCACAGATACGCAGTATTTT. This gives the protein CASSAPSTDTQYF.

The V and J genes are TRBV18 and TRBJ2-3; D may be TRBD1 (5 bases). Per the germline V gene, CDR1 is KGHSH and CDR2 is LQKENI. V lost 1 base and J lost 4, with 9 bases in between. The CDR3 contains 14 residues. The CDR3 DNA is TGTGCCAGCTCACCACAGCTAGGGGCAGATACGCAGTATTTT. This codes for CASSPQLGADTQYF.

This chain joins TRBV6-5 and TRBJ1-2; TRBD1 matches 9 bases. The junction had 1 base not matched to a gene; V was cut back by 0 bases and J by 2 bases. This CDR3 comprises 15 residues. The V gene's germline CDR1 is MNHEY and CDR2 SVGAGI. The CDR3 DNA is TGTGCCAGCAGTTACTCGACAGGGGGGAACTATGGCTACACCTTC. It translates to CASSYSTGGNYGYTF.